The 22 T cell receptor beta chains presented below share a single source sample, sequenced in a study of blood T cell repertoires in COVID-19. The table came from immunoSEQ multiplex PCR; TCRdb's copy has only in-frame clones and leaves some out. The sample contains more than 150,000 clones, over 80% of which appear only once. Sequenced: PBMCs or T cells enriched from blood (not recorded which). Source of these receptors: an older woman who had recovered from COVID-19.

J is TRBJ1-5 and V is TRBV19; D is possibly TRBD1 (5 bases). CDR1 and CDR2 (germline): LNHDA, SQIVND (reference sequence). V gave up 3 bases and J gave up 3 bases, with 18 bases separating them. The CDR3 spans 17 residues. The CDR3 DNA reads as TGTGCCAGTAGTATGGACGACTCAGGGTTATACAATCAGCCCCAGCATTTT. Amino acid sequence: CASSMDDSGLYNQPQHF.

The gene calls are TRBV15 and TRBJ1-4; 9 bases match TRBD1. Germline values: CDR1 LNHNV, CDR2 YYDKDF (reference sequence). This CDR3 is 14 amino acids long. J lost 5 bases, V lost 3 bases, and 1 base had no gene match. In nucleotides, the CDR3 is TGTGCCACCAGCAGGACAGGGGGGAATGAAAAACTGTTTTTT. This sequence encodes CATSRTGGNEKLFF.

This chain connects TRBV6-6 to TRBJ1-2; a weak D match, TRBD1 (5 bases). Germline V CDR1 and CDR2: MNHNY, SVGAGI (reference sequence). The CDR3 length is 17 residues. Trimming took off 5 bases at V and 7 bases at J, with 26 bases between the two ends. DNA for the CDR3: TGTGCCAGCAGTCCTCCGGGACTGTCTTCTGCCGGAGGTGGCTACACCTTC. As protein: CASSPPGLSSAGGGYTF.

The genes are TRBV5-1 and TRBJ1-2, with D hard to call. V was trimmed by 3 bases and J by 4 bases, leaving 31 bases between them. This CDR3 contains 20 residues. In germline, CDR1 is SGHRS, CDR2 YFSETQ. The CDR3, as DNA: TGCGCCAGCAGCTCGGTGCTAAGTCGAGGGAGCCCCATCCCCGTCTATGGCTACACCTTC. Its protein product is CASSSVLSRGSPIPVYGYTF.

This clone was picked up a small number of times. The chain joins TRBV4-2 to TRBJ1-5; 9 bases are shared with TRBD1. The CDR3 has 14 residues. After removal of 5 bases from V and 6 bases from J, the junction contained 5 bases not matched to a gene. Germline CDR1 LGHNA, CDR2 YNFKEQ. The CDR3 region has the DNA TGTGCCAGCAGCATCACAGGGGGCGGTCAGCCCCAGCATTTT. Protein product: CASSITGGGQPQHF.

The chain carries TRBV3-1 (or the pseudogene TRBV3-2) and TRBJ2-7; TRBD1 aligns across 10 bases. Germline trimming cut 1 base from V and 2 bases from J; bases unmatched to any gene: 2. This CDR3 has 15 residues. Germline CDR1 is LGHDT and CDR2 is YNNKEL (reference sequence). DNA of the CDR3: TGTGCCAGCAGCCAAGGCGACAGGGGGCCCTACGAGCAGTACTTC. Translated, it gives CASSQGDRGPYEQYF.

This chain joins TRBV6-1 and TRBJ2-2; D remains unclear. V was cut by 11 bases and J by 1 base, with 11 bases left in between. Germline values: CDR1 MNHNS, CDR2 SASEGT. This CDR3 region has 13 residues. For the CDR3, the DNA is TGTGCCTTGGAGACCGAGAACACCGGGGAGCTGTTTTTT. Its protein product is CALETENTGELFF.

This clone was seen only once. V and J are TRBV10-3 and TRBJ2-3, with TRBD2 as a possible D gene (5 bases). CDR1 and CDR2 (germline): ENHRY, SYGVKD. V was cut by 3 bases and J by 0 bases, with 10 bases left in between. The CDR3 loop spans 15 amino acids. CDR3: CAISDGAASTDTQYF. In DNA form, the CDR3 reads TGTGCCATCAGTGACGGAGCGGCTAGCACAGATACGCAGTATTTT.

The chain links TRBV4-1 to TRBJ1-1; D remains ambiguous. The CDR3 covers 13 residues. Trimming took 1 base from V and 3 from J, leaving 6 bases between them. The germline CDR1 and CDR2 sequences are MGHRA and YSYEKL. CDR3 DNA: TGCGCCAGCAGCCAAGCACAGTACACTGAAGCTTTCTTT. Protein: CASSQAQYTEAFF.

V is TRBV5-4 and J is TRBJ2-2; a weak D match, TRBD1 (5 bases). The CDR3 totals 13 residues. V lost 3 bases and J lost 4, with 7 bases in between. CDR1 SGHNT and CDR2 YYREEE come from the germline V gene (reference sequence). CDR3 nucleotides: TGTGCCAGCAGCTCCAGGGCCACCGGGGAGCTGTTTTTT. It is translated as CASSSRATGELFF. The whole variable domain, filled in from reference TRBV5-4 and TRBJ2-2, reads ETGVTQSPTHLIKTRGQQVTLRCSSQSGHNTVSWYQQALGQGPQFIFQYYREEENGRGNFPPRFSGLQFPNYSSELNVNALELDDSALYLCASSSRATGELFFGEGSRLTVL.

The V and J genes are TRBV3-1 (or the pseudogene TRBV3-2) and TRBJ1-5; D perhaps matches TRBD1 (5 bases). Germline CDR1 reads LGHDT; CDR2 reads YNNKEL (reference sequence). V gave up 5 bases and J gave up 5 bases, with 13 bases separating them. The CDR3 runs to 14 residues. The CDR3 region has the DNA TGTGCCAGCAGCTATGGGACGGGAGATCAGCCCCAGCATTTT. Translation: CASSYGTGDQPQHF.

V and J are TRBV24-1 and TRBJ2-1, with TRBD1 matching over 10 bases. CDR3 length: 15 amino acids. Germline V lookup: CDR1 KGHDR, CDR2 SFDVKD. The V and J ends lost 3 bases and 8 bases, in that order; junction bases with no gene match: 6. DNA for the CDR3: TGTGCCACCAGTGATGGGACAGGGGCGGGGGATGAGCAGTTCTTC. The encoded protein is CATSDGTGAGDEQFF.

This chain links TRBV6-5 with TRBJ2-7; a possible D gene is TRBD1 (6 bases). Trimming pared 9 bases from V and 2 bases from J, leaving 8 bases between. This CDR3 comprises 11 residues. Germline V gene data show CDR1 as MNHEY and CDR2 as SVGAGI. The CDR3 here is CARTGAYEQYF. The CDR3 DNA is TGTGCCAGGACAGGAGCCTACGAGCAGTACTTC.

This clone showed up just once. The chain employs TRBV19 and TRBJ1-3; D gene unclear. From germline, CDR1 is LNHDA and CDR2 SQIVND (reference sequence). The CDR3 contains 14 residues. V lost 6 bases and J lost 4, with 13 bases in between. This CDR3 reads CASSPQATGNTIYF. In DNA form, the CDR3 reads TGTGCCAGTAGCCCCCAGGCGACGGGAAACACCATATATTTT. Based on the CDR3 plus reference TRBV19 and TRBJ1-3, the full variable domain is DGGITQSPKYLFRKEGQNVTLSCEQNLNHDAMYWYRQDPGQGLRLIYYSQIVNDFQKGDIAEGYSVSREKKESFPLTVTSAQKNPTAFYLCASSPQATGNTIYFGEGSWLTVV.

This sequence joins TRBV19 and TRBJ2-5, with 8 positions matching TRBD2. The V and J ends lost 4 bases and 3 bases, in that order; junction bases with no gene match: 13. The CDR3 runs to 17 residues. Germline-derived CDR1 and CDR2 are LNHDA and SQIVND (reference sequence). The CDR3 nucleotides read TGTGCCAGTAGTACCTCAGCCCTACTAGCGGAGGAAGAGACCCAGTACTTC. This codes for CASSTSALLAEEETQYF. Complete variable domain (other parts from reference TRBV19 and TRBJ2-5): DGGITQSPKYLFRKEGQNVTLSCEQNLNHDAMYWYRQDPGQGLRLIYYSQIVNDFQKGDIAEGYSVSREKKESFPLTVTSAQKNPTAFYLCASSTSALLAEEETQYFGPGTRLLVL.

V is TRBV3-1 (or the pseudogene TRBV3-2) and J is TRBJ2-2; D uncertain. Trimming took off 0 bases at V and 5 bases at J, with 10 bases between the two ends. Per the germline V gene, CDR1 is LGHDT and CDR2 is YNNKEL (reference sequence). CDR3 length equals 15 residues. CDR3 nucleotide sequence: TGTGCCAGCAGCCAAGAGGAGAGGCGGACCGGGGAGCTGTTTTTT. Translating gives CASSQEERRTGELFF.

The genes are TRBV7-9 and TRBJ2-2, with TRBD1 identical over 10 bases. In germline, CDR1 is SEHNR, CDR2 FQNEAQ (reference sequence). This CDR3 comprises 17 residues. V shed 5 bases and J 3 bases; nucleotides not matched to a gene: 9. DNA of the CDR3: TGTGCCAGCAGCCCGGGGACAGGGGCGCACGACACCGGGGAGCTGTTTTTT. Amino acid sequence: CASSPGTGAHDTGELFF.

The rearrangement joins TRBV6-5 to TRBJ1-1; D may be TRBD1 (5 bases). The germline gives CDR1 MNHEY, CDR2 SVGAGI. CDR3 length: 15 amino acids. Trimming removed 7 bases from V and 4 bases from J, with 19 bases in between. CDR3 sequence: CASKLGAQRGTEAFF. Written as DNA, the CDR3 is TGTGCCAGCAAACTTGGGGCCCAGCGGGGCACTGAAGCTTTCTTT.

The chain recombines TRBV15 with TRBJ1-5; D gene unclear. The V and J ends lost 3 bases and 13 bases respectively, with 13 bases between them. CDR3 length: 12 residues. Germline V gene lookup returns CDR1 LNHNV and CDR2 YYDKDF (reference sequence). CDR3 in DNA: TGTGCCACCAGCAGTATTACGGGGAATCAGCATTTT. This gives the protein CATSSITGNQHF.

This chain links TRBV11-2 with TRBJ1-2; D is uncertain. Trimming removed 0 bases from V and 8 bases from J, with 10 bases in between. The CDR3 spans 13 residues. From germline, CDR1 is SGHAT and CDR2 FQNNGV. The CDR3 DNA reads TGTGCCAGCAGCTTAGAAACAGTTTTGGGCTACACCTTC. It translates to CASSLETVLGYTF.

The CDR3 region is CASSPGTAETQYF. DNA for the CDR3: TGCGCCAGCTCCCCCGGGACAGCAGAGACCCAGTACTTC. This chain joins TRBV10-1 and TRBJ2-5; 7 bases match TRBD1. V was pared by 8 bases and J by 4 bases, with 7 bases of the junction left unmatched. Germline V gives CDR1 WNHNN, CDR2 SYGVQD (reference sequence). This CDR3 is 13 amino acids long.

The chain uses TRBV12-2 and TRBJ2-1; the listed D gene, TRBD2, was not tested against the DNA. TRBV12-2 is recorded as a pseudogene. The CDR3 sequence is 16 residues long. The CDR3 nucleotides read TGTGCAAGTCGCTTAAGACTAGCGGGAGGATGGAATGAGCAGTTCTTC. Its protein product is CASRLRLAGGWNEQFF.